The source of this TCR beta chain is a study of T-cell memory formation after mild COVID-19. On the study more broadly: Largely donor-specific sequence clusters came from a couple of donors.

CDR3 size: 14 residues. Trimming stripped 0 bases from V and 4 bases from J, with 7 bases between. The germline V gene has CDR1 LNHNV and CDR2 YYDKDF (reference sequence). This clonotype was found many times. Its specificity is unknown. Findings and caveats of the study: The authors did not confirm SARS-CoV-2 specificity of second-wave clones peaking day 37. Contracting clones from day 15 to 85 showed balanced CD4/CD8; later expanders favored CD4+.

Constant-segment primers served in 5'RACE that generated TCR alpha and TCR beta cDNA libraries bearing sample barcodes and UMIs. Each CDR3 protein gets one entry after TCRdb re-called the 5' RACE reads with MiXCR. The table records more than 120,000 distinct CDR3 sequences, about 6% of them present only once. The clonotype comes from an adult woman who had mild COVID-19 (a few samples of this study predate the infection). Cell type and time point are not known. V and J are TRBV15 and TRBJ1-5; D gene ambiguous. Sequenced sample: PBMCs or a T cell subset sorted from them (not recorded which). CDR3 coding DNA: TGTGCCACCAGCAGAGATCTCGGAAATCAGCCCCAGCATTTT. This translates into CATSRDLGNQPQHF.